These T cell receptor beta chains were read from a single sample in a study of CD8 T cells in ankylosing spondylitis. TCRdb processed the 5' RACE reads anew with MiXCR; each CDR3 protein has one entry. The table records 220,000 or so distinct CDR3 sequences, 10% to 13% of them present only once. The material sequenced was blood, either unsorted or a sorted T cell fraction (not recorded which). Every receptor here comes from a male donor with ankylosing spondylitis or in good health (not recorded which). CDR3s include the opening cysteine and the closing phenylalanine or tryptophan. The order of the fields is J gene, clone size, D gene, V gene, CDR3 DNA, CDR3 protein. The D gene is left open where the match is weak. Expanded clones are given a class, and other clones once, few, many or no size at all.

TRBJ2-5,-,TRBD2,TRBV12-3/TRBV12-4,TGTGCCAGCAGTTTCGGGGCGGGGGGCCTGGAGACCCAGTACTTC,CASSFGAGGLETQYF
TRBJ2-5,many,TRBD2,TRBV20-1,TGCAGTGCCACCTTAGCGGGAAGACAAGAGACCCAGTACTTC,CSATLAGRQETQYF
TRBJ2-1,many,TRBD1,TRBV20-1,TGCAGTGCCCCCCTGGACAGGGGGTTCGATGAGCAGTTCTTC,CSAPLDRGFDEQFF
TRBJ1-2,many,-,TRBV4-2,TGTGCCAGCAGCCAAGATCGGGGGGACGGCTACACCTTC,CASSQDRGDGYTF
TRBJ2-3,many,-,TRBV9,TGTGCCAGCAGCGTAACAATCGGTGCAGATACGCAGTATTTT,CASSVTIGADTQYF
TRBJ2-1,-,-,TRBV7-9,TGTGCCAGCAGCCCTTGGTCTGTCTATGAGCAGTTCTTC,CASSPWSVYEQFF
TRBJ1-2,many,TRBD1,TRBV12-3/TRBV12-4,TGTGCCAGCAGTTTAGGTTCCGGGACAGGGGGTCTTAACTATGGCTACACCTTC,CASSLGSGTGGLNYGYTF
TRBJ1-5,once,-,TRBV20-1,TGCAGTGCTAGGCTTTCCCGGGACATTTATCAGCCCCCGCATTTT,CSARLSRDIYQPPHF
TRBJ1-4,many,-,TRBV29-1,TGCAGCGTTGGAGAGGGGGTAACTGAAAAACTGTTTTTT,CSVGEGVTEKLFF
TRBJ2-6,-,-,TRBV7-2,TGTGCCAGCAGCTCGACGACAGTGGGCAACGTCCTGACTTTC,CASSSTTVGNVLTF
TRBJ1-2,many,TRBD1,TRBV7-8,TGTGCCACCACACAGACAGGGGACGGGCTTGGCTACACCTTC,CATTQTGDGLGYTF
TRBJ1-1,few,-,TRBV20-1,TGCAGTGCTAGAGACGGCCAGAGCTTGAACACTGAAGCTTTCTTT,CSARDGQSLNTEAFF
TRBJ1-6,many,-,TRBV20-1,TGCAGTGCAGTCTTCGACGCCTCCTATAATTCACCCCTCCACTTT,CSAVFDASYNSPLHF
TRBJ1-1,many,-,TRBV7-3,TGTGCCAGCAGCTTAAATGCAGCTGTGAACACTGAAGCTTTCTTT,CASSLNAAVNTEAFF
TRBJ1-2,few,TRBD1,TRBV28,TGTGCCAGCAGTTCCGGGACAGGGGTTTTGGGTGGCTACACCTTC,CASSSGTGVLGGYTF
TRBJ1-2,many,-,TRBV12-3/TRBV12-4,TGTGCCAGCAGTTTACGGCTAACCCTAGGCTACACCTTC,CASSLRLTLGYTF
TRBJ1-1,many,-,TRBV20-1,TGCAGTGCGGGGGGAAACATGAACACTGAAGCTTTCTTT,CSAGGNMNTEAFF
TRBJ2-2,many,-,TRBV2,TGTGCCAGCAGGCAGGGGCTGAACACCGGGGAGCTGTTTTTT,CASRQGLNTGELFF
TRBJ1-1,many,-,TRBV3-1,TGTGCCAGCAGCCAAGGACCTACAGAAAACACTGAAGCTTTCTTT,CASSQGPTENTEAFF
TRBJ2-6,many,TRBD1,TRBV20-1,TGCAGTGCTACGACCAGGGACAGGGTGTTCGGGGCCAACGTCCTGACTTTC,CSATTRDRVFGANVLTF
TRBJ2-2,many,TRBD2,TRBV12-3/TRBV12-4,TGTGCCAGTCTAGCGGGGGCGAACACCGGGGAGCTGTTTTTT,CASLAGANTGELFF
TRBJ1-1,-,-,TRBV6-5,TGTGCCAGCAGTTACAAAAGGGCCGCCAACACTGAAGCTTTCTTT,CASSYKRAANTEAFF
TRBJ2-7,-,TRBD1,TRBV9,TGTGCCAGCAGCGTAGGATCAATGGGACAGGTGGGGAACGAGCAGTACTTC,CASSVGSMGQVGNEQYF
TRBJ2-7,-,-,TRBV3-1,TGTGCCAGCAGCCCTCCCGGGGTCGGGGAGCAGTACTTC,CASSPPGVGEQYF
TRBJ2-1,many,TRBD2,TRBV12-3/TRBV12-4,TGTGCCAGCAGTGGGACCGTGGTAGCGGGGGTACTGCAGTTCTTC,CASSGTVVAGVLQFF
TRBJ2-1,many,-,TRBV20-1,TGCAGTGCTATGAGCAGGAATGAGCAGTTCTTC,CSAMSRNEQFF
TRBJ2-3,few,TRBD2,TRBV4-2,TGTGCCAGCAGCCGGACTAGCGGGGGGTCAACCTTCACAGATACGCAGTATTTT,CASSRTSGGSTFTDTQYF
TRBJ2-5,-,TRBD2,TRBV5-1,TGCGCCAGCAACTTAGCGGGGTCGGGCGTAGAGACCCAGTACTTC,CASNLAGSGVETQYF
TRBJ2-5,few,TRBD1,TRBV18,TGTGCCAGCTCACCGACCCCCGGACAGGGGGCTCAAGAGACCCAGTACTTC,CASSPTPGQGAQETQYF
TRBJ2-5,many,-,TRBV6-2/TRBV6-3,TGTGCCAGCAGACCTACGGCCTGGGAAGGAGAGACCCAGTACTTC,CASRPTAWEGETQYF
TRBJ2-6,-,-,TRBV19,TGTGCCAGTAGTATCCCTAACTCTGGGGCCAACGTCCTGACTTTC,CASSIPNSGANVLTF
TRBJ2-2,many,TRBD1,TRBV18,TGTGCCAGCTCACCAGCCGGACAGGGGATTTCCGGGGAGCTGTTTTTT,CASSPAGQGISGELFF
TRBJ2-7,few,-,TRBV3-1,TGTGCCAGCAGCCCCGCCGGAGACGGCTACTACGAGCAGTACTTC,CASSPAGDGYYEQYF
TRBJ1-1,few,-,TRBV6-5,TGTGCCAGCAGTTACCGGTCAGGGATGGGTTTCGCTGAAGCTTTCTTT,CASSYRSGMGFAEAFF
TRBJ2-5,-,-,TRBV24-1,TGTGCCACCAGTGATTTATCGACAGGACAAGAGACCCAGTACTTC,CATSDLSTGQETQYF
TRBJ2-1,many,TRBD1,TRBV7-9,TGTGCCAGCAGCAGGACAGGGCGGGACAATGAGCAGTTCTTC,CASSRTGRDNEQFF
TRBJ2-2,many,-,TRBV5-1,TGCGCCAGCAGCTTTTCCAGCGCCACCGGGGAGCTGTTTTTT,CASSFSSATGELFF